This T cell receptor (beta chain) emerged from a study of CD8 T cells in ankylosing spondylitis (TCRdb year 2017). Regarding the complete study: To find TCR variants linked to disease, the study profiled T cell receptor beta repertoires in ankylosing spondylitis patients and healthy donors. The full study cohort comprised about 25 ankylosing spondylitis patients and some 100 healthy donors. Peripheral blood was sampled, and synovial fluid was also collected from ankylosing spondylitis patients.

This clonotype was counted a few times. The antigen it recognizes is unknown. Nothing much larger sits one base from this clone, and base qualities are not available. Study-wide conclusions, independent of this receptor: The disease-linked clones were reported to be significantly enriched in matched synovial fluid samples from ankylosing spondylitis patients. Some of the motif variants had been reported before in the synovial fluid and blood of reactive arthritis patients, a finding that suggests common disease-initiation mechanisms. A TCR beta motif of several highly homologous amino acid variants appeared characteristic of blood from ankylosing spondylitis patients. The disease-linked clones had a CD8+ phenotype and were found at relatively low frequencies in peripheral blood.

These reads were obtained on an Illumina HiSeq 2500. Quantitative 5'-RACE with molecular barcodes was used to prepare TCR beta libraries. In the authors' own workflow: A new computational method, built on a probabilistic model of VDJ rearrangement, was used to identify disease-linked TCR variants. TCRdb reprocessing: public reads trimmed at Q25 with fastp, clones called with MiXCR, in-frame beta chains kept. All rows with the same CDR3 protein become a single entry with the most common DNA and genes. What appears here as the V and J calls and clone size reflects TCRdb's work, not the paper's. The sample yields some 200,000 distinct CDR3 sequences; 9.5% to 15% were counted once. The ten largest clones represent 15% to 20% of the sample. Spanning cysteine to phenylalanine, the CDR3 consists of 14 amino acids. Only the CDR3 portion is preserved as DNA: 42 bases, with reading frame beginning at the first base. CDR1 SGHAT and CDR2 FQNNGV were looked up in the germline V gene. Trimming removed 4 bases from V and 5 bases from J, leaving 14 bases between the germline ends.

Input material: blood, either unsorted or a sorted T cell fraction (not recorded which). The chain joins TRBV11-2 to TRBJ1-2, and possibly TRBD1, on 6 matching bases. This TCR derives from a male donor with ankylosing spondylitis or in good health (not recorded which). CDR3 loop: CASSYRTDLYGYTF. The DNA sequence follows: TGTGCCAGCAGCTACCGGACAGATCTTTATGGCTACACCTTC.